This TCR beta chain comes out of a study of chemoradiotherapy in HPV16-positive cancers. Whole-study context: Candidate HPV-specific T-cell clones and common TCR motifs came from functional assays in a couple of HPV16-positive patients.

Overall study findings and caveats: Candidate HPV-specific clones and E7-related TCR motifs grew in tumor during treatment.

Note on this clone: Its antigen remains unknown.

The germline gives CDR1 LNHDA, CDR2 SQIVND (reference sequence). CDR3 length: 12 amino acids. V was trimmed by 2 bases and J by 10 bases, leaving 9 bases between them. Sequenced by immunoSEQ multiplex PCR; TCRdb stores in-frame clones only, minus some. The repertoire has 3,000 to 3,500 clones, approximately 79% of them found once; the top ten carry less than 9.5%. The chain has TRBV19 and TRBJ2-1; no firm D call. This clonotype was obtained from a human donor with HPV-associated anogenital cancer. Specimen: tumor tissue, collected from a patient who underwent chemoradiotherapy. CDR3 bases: TGTGCCAGTAGTATATATCAAGGAGAGCAGTTCTTC. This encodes CASSIYQGEQFF. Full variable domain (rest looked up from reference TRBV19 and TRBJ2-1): DGGITQSPKYLFRKEGQNVTLSCEQNLNHDAMYWYRQDPGQGLRLIYYSQIVNDFQKGDIAEGYSVSREKKESFPLTVTSAQKNPTAFYLCASSIYQGEQFFGPGTRLTVL.